The sequence of this T cell receptor beta chain was determined in a study of T cells in narcolepsy. Sequencing used immunoSEQ multiplex PCR; TCRdb keeps in-frame clones, though not all of them. The sample lists about 22,000 clones, 75% to 85% seen once, with 4% to 5% in the top ten. This CDR3 has 16 residues. Unmatched junction bases numbered 10, after V lost 4 bases and J lost 4 bases. Germline CDR1 LGHNA, CDR2 YSLEER. Regarding the study as a whole: Autoreactive clonotypes reportedly recurred in blood of same and different patients, not controls.

As regards this clone: The antigen remains undetermined.

This TCR was sampled from a human donor in good health. This chain connects TRBV4-3 to TRBJ1-3, with 7 bases fitting TRBD1. The sequenced sample consisted of memory (CD45RA-) CD4+ T cells from blood. The CDR3 region has the DNA TGCGCCAGCAGCCGCCTCTACAGGGGATCCGGAAACACCATATATTTT. Protein product: CASSRLYRGSGNTIYF.